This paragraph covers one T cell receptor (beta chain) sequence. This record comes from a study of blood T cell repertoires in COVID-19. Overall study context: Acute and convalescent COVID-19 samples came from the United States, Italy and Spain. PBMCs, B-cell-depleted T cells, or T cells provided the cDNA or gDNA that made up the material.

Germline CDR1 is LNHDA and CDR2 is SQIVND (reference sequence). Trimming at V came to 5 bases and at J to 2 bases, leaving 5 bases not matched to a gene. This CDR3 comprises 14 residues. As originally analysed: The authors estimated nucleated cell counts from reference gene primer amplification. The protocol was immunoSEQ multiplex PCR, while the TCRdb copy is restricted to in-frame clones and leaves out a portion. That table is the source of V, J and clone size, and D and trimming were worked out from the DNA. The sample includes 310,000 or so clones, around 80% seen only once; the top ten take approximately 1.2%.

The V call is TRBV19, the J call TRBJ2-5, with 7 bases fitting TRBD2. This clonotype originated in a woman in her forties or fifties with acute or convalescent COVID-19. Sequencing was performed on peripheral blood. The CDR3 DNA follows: TGTGCCAGTAGTGCTCCGGGACTACAAGAGACCCAGTACTTC. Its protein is CASSAPGLQETQYF.